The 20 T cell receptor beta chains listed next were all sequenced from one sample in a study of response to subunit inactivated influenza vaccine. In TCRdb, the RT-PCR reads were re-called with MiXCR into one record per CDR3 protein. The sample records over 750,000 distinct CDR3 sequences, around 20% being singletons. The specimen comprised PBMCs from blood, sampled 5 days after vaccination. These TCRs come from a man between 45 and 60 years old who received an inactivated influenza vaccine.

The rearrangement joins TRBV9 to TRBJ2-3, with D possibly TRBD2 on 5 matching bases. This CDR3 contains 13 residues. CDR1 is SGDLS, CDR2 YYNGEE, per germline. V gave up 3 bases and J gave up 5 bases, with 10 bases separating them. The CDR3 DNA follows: TGTGCCAGCAGCGCCCCTCGGGGAGATACGCAGTATTTT. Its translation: CASSAPRGDTQYF.

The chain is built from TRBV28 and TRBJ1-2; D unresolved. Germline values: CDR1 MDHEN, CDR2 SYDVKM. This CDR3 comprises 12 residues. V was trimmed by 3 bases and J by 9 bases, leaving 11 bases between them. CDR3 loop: CASSFFPQRYTF. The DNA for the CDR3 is TGTGCCAGCAGTTTTTTTCCCCAACGCTACACCTTC.

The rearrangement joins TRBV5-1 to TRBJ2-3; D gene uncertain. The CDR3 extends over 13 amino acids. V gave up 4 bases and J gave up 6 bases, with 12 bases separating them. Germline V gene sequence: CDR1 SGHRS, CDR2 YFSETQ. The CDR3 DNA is TGCGCCAGCAGCAACAATCAGGAGGATACGCAGTATTTT. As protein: CASSNNQEDTQYF.

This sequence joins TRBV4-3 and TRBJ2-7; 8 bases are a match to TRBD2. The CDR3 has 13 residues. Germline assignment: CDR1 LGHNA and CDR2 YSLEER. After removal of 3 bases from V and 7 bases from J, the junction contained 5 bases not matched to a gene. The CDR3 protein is CASSQGIAGEQYF. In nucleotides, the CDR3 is TGCGCCAGCAGCCAGGGTATAGCGGGGGAGCAGTACTTC.

In DNA form, the CDR3 reads TGTGCCAGCAGCTTGGCCCAGCGGCCCTACGAGCAGTACTTC. Translated, it gives CASSLAQRPYEQYF. The chain employs TRBV7-2 and TRBJ2-7; D perhaps matches TRBD2 (5 bases). There are 14 residues in the CDR3. Trimming removed 3 bases from V and 2 bases from J, with 11 bases in between. Germline V gene sequence: CDR1 SGHTA, CDR2 FQGNSA.

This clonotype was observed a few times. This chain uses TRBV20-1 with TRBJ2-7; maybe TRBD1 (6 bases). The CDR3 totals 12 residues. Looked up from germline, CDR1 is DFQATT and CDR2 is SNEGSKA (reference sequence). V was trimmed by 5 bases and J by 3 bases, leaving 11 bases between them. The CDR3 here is CSASDSFYEQYF. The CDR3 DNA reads TGCAGTGCTTCGGACAGCTTCTACGAGCAGTACTTC.

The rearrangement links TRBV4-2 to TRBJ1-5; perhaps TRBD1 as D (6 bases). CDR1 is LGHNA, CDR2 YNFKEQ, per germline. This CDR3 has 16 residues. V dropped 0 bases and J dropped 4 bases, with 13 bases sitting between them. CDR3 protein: CASSQDGGGLNQPQHF. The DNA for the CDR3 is TGTGCCAGCAGCCAAGACGGAGGGGGGCTGAATCAGCCCCAGCATTTT.

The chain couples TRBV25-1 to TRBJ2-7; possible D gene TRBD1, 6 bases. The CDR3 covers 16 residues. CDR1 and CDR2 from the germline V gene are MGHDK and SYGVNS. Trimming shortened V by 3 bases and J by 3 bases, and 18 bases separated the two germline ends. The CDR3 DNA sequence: TGTGCCAGCAGTGAGTCATACCAGGGGATGAGCTACGAGCAGTACTTC. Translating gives CASSESYQGMSYEQYF.

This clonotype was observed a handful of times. The CDR3 DNA sequence: TGCGCCAGCAGCCAAGAAGGGACAGGGGGCTGGGAGCAGTACTTC. Amino acid sequence: CASSQEGTGGWEQYF. The rearrangement uses TRBV4-1 and TRBJ2-7; the match to TRBD1 covers 12 bases. Losses at the gene ends were 0 bases for V and 7 bases for J; bases not matched to a gene: 4. Germline loops: CDR1 MGHRA, CDR2 YSYEKL. The CDR3 length is 15 residues.

Here the CDR3 reads CASSFFGSAGGNEQYF. Written as DNA, the CDR3 is TGTGCCAGCAGCTTTTTCGGTTCTGCGGGAGGGAATGAGCAGTACTTC. J is TRBJ2-7 and V is TRBV7-9, with TRBD2 identical over 9 bases. The CDR3 is 16 amino acids. With V trimmed by 3 bases and J by 7 bases, 13 bases remained unmatched. Germline values: CDR1 SEHNR, CDR2 FQNEAQ (reference sequence).

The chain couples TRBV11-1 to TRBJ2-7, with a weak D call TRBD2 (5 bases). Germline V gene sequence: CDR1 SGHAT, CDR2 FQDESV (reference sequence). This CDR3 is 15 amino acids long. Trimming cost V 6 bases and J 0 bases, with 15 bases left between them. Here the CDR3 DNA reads TGTGCCAGCAGGCGTCAAGCGGTATCCTCCTACGAGCAGTACTTC. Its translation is CASRRQAVSSYEQYF.

This CDR3 reads CASSSKAGSTGELFF. The CDR3 DNA is TGTGCCAGCAGCTCCAAGGCAGGGTCCACCGGGGAGCTGTTTTTT. The rearrangement joins TRBV7-9 to TRBJ2-2; a weak D match, TRBD1 (5 bases). In germline, CDR1 is SEHNR, CDR2 FQNEAQ (reference sequence). The CDR3 covers 15 residues. V lost 4 bases, J lost 4 bases, and 13 bases lay in between.

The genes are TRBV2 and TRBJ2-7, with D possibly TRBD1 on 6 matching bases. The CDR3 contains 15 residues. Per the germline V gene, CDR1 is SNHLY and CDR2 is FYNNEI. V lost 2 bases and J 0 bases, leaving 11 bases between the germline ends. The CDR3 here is CASSERGHLSYEQYF. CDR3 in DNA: TGTGCCAGCAGTGAAAGGGGACACCTCTCCTACGAGCAGTACTTC.

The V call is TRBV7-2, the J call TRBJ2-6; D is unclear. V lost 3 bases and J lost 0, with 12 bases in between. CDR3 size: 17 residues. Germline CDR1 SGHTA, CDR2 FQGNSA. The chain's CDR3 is CASSFRGYYSGANVLTF. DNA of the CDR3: TGTGCCAGCAGCTTTCGAGGTTACTACTCTGGGGCCAACGTCCTGACTTTC.

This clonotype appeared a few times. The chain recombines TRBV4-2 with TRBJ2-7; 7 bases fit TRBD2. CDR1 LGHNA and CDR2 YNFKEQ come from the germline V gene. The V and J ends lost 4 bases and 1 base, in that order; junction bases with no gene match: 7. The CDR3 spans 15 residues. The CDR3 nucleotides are TGTGCCAGCAGCCGGTTTACTAGCGATTCCTACGAGCAGTACTTC. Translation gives CASSRFTSDSYEQYF.

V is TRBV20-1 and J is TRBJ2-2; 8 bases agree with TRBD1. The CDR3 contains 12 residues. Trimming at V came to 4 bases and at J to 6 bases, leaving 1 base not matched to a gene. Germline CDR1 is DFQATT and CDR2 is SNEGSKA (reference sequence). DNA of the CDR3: TGCAGTGCTAACAGGGGGGCCGGGGAGCTGTTTTTT. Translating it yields CSANRGAGELFF.

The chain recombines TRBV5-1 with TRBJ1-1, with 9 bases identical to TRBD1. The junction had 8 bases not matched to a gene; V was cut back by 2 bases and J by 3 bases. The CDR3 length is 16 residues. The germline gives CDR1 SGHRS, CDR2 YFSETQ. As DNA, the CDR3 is TGCGCCAGCAGCTTCAAACAGGGGGCGGCGGACACTGAAGCTTTCTTT. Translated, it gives CASSFKQGAADTEAFF.

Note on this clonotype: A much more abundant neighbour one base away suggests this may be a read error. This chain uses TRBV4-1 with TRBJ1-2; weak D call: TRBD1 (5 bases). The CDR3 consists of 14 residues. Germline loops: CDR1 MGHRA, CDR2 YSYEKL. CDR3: CACSLTGGHYGYTF. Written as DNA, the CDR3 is TGCGCCTGCAGCCTAACCGGGGGACACTATGGCTACACCTTC.

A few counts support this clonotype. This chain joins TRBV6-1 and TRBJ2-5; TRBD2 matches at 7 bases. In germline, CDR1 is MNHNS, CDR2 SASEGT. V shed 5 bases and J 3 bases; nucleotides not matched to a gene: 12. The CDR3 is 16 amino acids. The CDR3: CASSTVLAGVEETQYF. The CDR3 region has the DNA TGTGCCAGCAGTACCGTTCTGGCGGGAGTAGAAGAGACCCAGTACTTC.

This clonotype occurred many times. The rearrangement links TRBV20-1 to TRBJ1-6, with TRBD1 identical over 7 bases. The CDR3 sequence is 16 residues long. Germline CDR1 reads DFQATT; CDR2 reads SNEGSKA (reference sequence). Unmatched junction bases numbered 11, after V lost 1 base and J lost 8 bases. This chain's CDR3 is CSARGPGGNSHSPLHF. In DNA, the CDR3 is TGCAGTGCTAGAGGCCCAGGGGGAAACTCTCATTCACCCCTCCACTTT.